The 26 T cell receptor beta chains in this list originate from one sample, sequenced in a study of cytomegalovirus exposure and HLA in healthy donors. The PCR contained 60 Vbeta and 13 Jbeta primers. This table comes from immunoSEQ multiplex PCR, and its TCRdb copy is limited to in-frame clones, with some not included. The sample lists about 200,000 clones, roughly four fifths occurring once. The sample taken for sequencing was PBMCs. These receptors originate from a man younger than 35 in good health and CMV-seronegative.

The rearrangement uses TRBV28 and TRBJ1-2; 10 bases agree with TRBD1. Looked up from germline, CDR1 is MDHEN and CDR2 is SYDVKM. The length of the CDR3 is 17 residues. The V gene end was trimmed by 3 bases and the J gene end by 5 bases; junction bases not matched to a gene: 12. The CDR3 DNA is TGTGCCAGCAGTTTTGCCCAATCGGGACAGGGGTCGTATGGCTACACCTTC. Protein: CASSFAQSGQGSYGYTF.

The genes are TRBV28 and TRBJ1-5; 7 nucleotides agree with TRBD1. The junction had 13 bases not matched to a gene; V was cut back by 4 bases and J by 4 bases. Germline loops: CDR1 MDHEN, CDR2 SYDVKM. The CDR3 is 17 amino acids. The CDR3 spells CASSSDPKDRYNQPQHF. The CDR3 DNA is TGTGCCAGCAGTTCCGACCCAAAGGACAGGTATAATCAGCCCCAGCATTTT.

The chain employs TRBV7-9 and TRBJ2-7, with TRBD1 as a possible D gene (5 bases). The CDR3 spans 18 residues. Trimming left V 5 bases short and J 0 bases short, with 23 bases between. Per the germline V gene, CDR1 is SEHNR and CDR2 is FQNEAQ (reference sequence). The CDR3 DNA reads as TGTGCCAGCAGCCCACTCCGTTTGGGCGCCGACAGCTCCTACGAGCAGTACTTC. Encoded protein: CASSPLRLGADSSYEQYF.

J is TRBJ2-7 and V is TRBV5-1, with TRBD2 matching over 9 bases. The CDR3 runs to 16 residues. The V gene's germline CDR1 is SGHRS and CDR2 YFSETQ. Trimming took 2 bases from V and 5 from J; bases not matched to a gene: 11. This chain's CDR3 is CASSFGGLAKGDEQYF. CDR3 bases: TGCGCCAGCAGCTTTGGAGGACTAGCGAAGGGGGACGAGCAGTACTTC.

The chain recombines TRBV5-6 with TRBJ2-7; D is perhaps TRBD2 (6 bases). The length of the CDR3 is 14 residues. V was pared by 2 bases and J by 2 bases, with 11 bases between. Germline V gives CDR1 SGHDT, CDR2 YYEEEE. CDR3 coding DNA: TGTGCCAGCAGCTTCCGACTAGGGACCTACGAGCAGTACTTC. It specifies CASSFRLGTYEQYF.

J is TRBJ2-5 and V is TRBV7-2; 13 bases line up with TRBD2. V shed 5 bases and J 0 bases; nucleotides not matched to a gene: 12. Germline values: CDR1 SGHTA, CDR2 FQGNSA. This CDR3 region has 19 residues. DNA of the CDR3: TGTGCCAGCAGCACCATAACGGGACTAGCGGGGAACGACCAAGAGACCCAGTACTTC. Translated: CASSTITGLAGNDQETQYF.

The table lists this clone with a count of one. The V call is TRBV7-2, the J call TRBJ2-5, with 8 bases identical to TRBD2. This CDR3 contains 15 residues. V was pared by 4 bases and J by 5 bases, with 9 bases of the junction left unmatched. Germline lookup yields CDR1 SGHTA and CDR2 FQGNSA. This CDR3 reads CASSSPGLVLETQYF. For the CDR3, the DNA is TGTGCCAGCAGCTCTCCGGGACTAGTTCTCGAGACCCAGTACTTC.

The rearrangement links TRBV20-1 to TRBJ1-2; tentatively, D is TRBD1 (6 bases). The CDR3 sequence is 10 residues long. The V end was cut by 5 bases, the J end by 7 bases, with 8 bases between. Germline CDR1 and CDR2: DFQATT and SNEGSKA (reference sequence). The CDR3 coding sequence is TGCAGTGCTGGGGGCCTTGGCTACACCTTC. Protein product: CSAGGLGYTF.

The rearrangement joins TRBV28 to TRBJ1-5; 7 bases are shared with TRBD1. From germline, CDR1 is MDHEN and CDR2 SYDVKM. The CDR3 is 16 residues long. CDR3 in DNA: TGTGCACTGGGGACAGAGATGACCTATAGCAATCAGCCCCAGCATTTT. Its translation is CALGTEMTYSNQPQHF.

V is TRBV7-2 and J is TRBJ2-1, with TRBD2 matching 7 bases. The CDR3 covers 17 residues. Germline V gene lookup returns CDR1 SGHTA and CDR2 FQGNSA. The junction had 11 bases not matched to a gene; V was cut back by 5 bases and J by 1 base. The chain's CDR3 is CASSRGVSLGSYNEQFF. The CDR3 DNA is TGTGCCAGCAGCCGGGGGGTCTCTTTGGGGTCCTACAATGAGCAGTTCTTC.

The chain employs TRBV5-1 and TRBJ2-7; D perhaps matches TRBD1 (6 bases). V was shortened by 1 base and J by 3 bases, with 11 bases between the two germline ends. The CDR3 runs 14 residues. Germline CDR1 and CDR2: SGHRS and YFSETQ. The CDR3 DNA sequence: TGCGCCAGCAGCTTGTGGACACAGGGCTACGAGCAGTACTTC. It specifies CASSLWTQGYEQYF.

This clone was recorded a few times. V and J are TRBV28 and TRBJ2-3; the match to TRBD2 covers 9 bases. This CDR3 is built from 15 residues. Per germline, CDR1 MDHEN and CDR2 SYDVKM. V was clipped by 6 bases and J by 2 bases; unmatched bases: 6. In DNA form, the CDR3 reads TGTGCCAGCAGAATGACTAGCGGATACACAGATACGCAGTATTTT. Translated, it gives CASRMTSGYTDTQYF. The variable domain in full, completed from reference TRBV28 and TRBJ2-3, reads DVKVTQSSRYLVKRTGEKVFLECVQDMDHENMFWYRQDPGLGLRLIYFSYDVKMKEKGDIPEGYSVSREKKERFSLILESASTNQTSMYLCASRMTSGYTDTQYFGPGTRLTVL.

CDR3 DNA sequence: TGTGCCAGCAGTCTCAAGACTAGCGGGATAGAATACAATGAGCAGTTCTTC. Its protein product is CASSLKTSGIEYNEQFF. The V call is TRBV27, the J call TRBJ2-1; 11 nucleotides line up with TRBD2. The ends lost 5 bases at V and 4 bases at J; junction bases unmatched: 10. This CDR3 has 17 residues. Germline CDR1 MNHEY, CDR2 SMNVEV (reference sequence).

The genes are TRBV5-1 and TRBJ2-2; 13 nucleotides line up with TRBD2. The CDR3 has 18 residues. Per the germline V gene, CDR1 is SGHRS and CDR2 is YFSETQ. V was pared by 0 bases and J by 1 base, with 3 bases of the junction left unmatched. The CDR3: CASSLGLAGGLNTGELFF. The CDR3 region has the DNA TGCGCCAGCAGCTTGGGACTAGCGGGGGGATTGAACACCGGGGAGCTGTTTTTT.

The chain is built from TRBV4-3 and TRBJ1-2, with 9 bases matching TRBD1. This CDR3 region has 16 residues. The junction had 12 bases not matched to a gene; V was cut back by 4 bases and J by 6 bases. CDR1 is LGHNA, CDR2 YSLEER, per germline. In DNA form, the CDR3 reads TGCGCCAGCAGCCCCTCCGGGACAGGGAAATCTAATGGCTACACCTTC. Residues: CASSPSGTGKSNGYTF.

V usage is TRBV13 and J usage is TRBJ1-5; D is ambiguous. With 0 bases removed from V and 4 bases from J, the gap between germline ends came to 13 bases. From germline, CDR1 is PRHDT and CDR2 FYEKMQ (reference sequence). The CDR3 is 16 amino acids. CDR3 amino acids: CASSLGGAGRNQPQHF. The CDR3 nucleotides are TGTGCCAGCAGCTTAGGGGGAGCAGGACGGAATCAGCCCCAGCATTTT.

The rearrangement uses TRBV10-3 and TRBJ1-5; 8 nucleotides align to TRBD1. V lost 4 bases to trimming and J lost 4 bases; unmatched junction nucleotides: 6. Germline V CDR1 and CDR2: ENHRY, SYGVKD. The CDR3 has 15 residues. The CDR3 region is CAISATTGDNQPQHF. The CDR3 bases are TGTGCCATCAGTGCCACGACAGGGGATAATCAGCCCCAGCATTTT.

This clone appeared a few times. The chain joins TRBV30 to TRBJ2-2; D might be TRBD1 (5 bases). Per the germline V gene, CDR1 is GTSNPN and CDR2 is SVGIG (reference sequence). The CDR3 sequence is 12 residues long. V was pared by 0 bases and J by 11 bases, with 10 bases between. CDR3 coding DNA: TGTGCCTGGAGTGTCGACAGAACCGAGCTGTTTTTT. Its translation is CAWSVDRTELFF.

V is TRBV15 and J is TRBJ2-7, with 9 bases lining up with TRBD1. V shed 5 bases and J 6 bases; nucleotides not matched to a gene: 8. The CDR3 has 14 amino acids. CDR1 LNHNV and CDR2 YYDKDF come from the germline V gene (reference sequence). The chain's CDR3 is CATSREGQGGEQYF. CDR3 nucleotides: TGTGCCACCAGCCGTGAGGGACAGGGTGGCGAGCAGTACTTC.

The genes are TRBV29-1 and TRBJ2-1, with no clear D. CDR1 is SQVTM, CDR2 ANQGSEA, per germline. Trimming removed 1 base from V and 6 bases from J, with 7 bases in between. This CDR3 has 12 residues. This CDR3 reads CSVEVSSNEQFF. The DNA of the CDR3 is TGCAGCGTTGAAGTGTCTTCCAATGAGCAGTTCTTC.

The V call is TRBV7-2, the J call TRBJ2-3, with 9 bases matching TRBD2. Germline assignment: CDR1 SGHTA and CDR2 FQGNSA. CDR3 length equals 19 residues. The junction had 14 bases not matched to a gene; V was cut back by 4 bases and J by 0 bases. The CDR3 DNA reads TGTGCCAGCAGCTCGACGCGGGGGGGCGTCACCATTAGCACAGATACGCAGTATTTT. Its translation is CASSSTRGGVTISTDTQYF.

This sequence joins TRBV10-1 and TRBJ1-5; 7 nucleotides align to TRBD1. V shed 6 bases and J 2 bases; nucleotides not matched to a gene: 7. Per the germline V gene, CDR1 is WNHNN and CDR2 is SYGVQD (reference sequence). This CDR3 is built from 15 residues. The CDR3 loop reads CASREDRARNQPQHF. Written as DNA, the CDR3 is TGCGCCAGCAGAGAAGACAGGGCACGCAATCAGCCCCAGCATTTT.

The chain couples TRBV9 to TRBJ1-3, with D maybe TRBD1 (5 bases). Looked up from germline, CDR1 is SGDLS and CDR2 is YYNGEE. Between the trimmed V and J ends, which lost 5 bases and 0 bases, there was a span of 9 bases. The CDR3 contains 14 residues. This CDR3 reads CASSDSSSGNTIYF. CDR3 sequence (DNA): TGTGCCAGCAGTGACAGTAGCTCTGGAAACACCATATATTTT. The full variable domain, its missing parts supplied by reference TRBV9 and TRBJ1-3, is DSGVTQTPKHLITATGQRVTLRCSPRSGDLSVYWYQQSLDQGLQFLIQYYNGEERAKGNILERFSAQQFPDLHSELNLSSLELGDSALYFCASSDSSSGNTIYFGEGSWLTVV.

The genes are TRBV9 and TRBJ2-2; D is perhaps TRBD1 (6 bases). Trimming cost V 4 bases and J 5 bases, with 18 bases left between them. Germline V lookup: CDR1 SGDLS, CDR2 YYNGEE. This CDR3 spans 16 amino acids. The chain's CDR3 is CASSITTGIHTGELFF. The CDR3 coding sequence is TGTGCCAGCAGCATCACGACAGGAATTCATACCGGGGAGCTGTTTTTT.

This rearrangement joins TRBV19 to TRBJ1-5; TRBD1 aligns across 12 bases. The germline V gene encodes CDR1 LNHDA and CDR2 SQIVND (reference sequence). This CDR3 is built from 15 residues. Unmatched junction bases numbered 5, after V lost 5 bases and J lost 6 bases. The CDR3 loop is CASSWDRGRGQPQHF. CDR3 nucleotide sequence: TGTGCCAGTAGTTGGGACAGGGGGCGCGGTCAGCCCCAGCATTTT.

The chain is built from TRBV7-9 and TRBJ1-2, with 7 bases matching TRBD1. CDR3 length: 17 residues. Trimming cost V 4 bases and J 4 bases; bases outside gene matches: 15. Per the germline V gene, CDR1 is SEHNR and CDR2 is FQNEAQ (reference sequence). The CDR3 sequence: CASSSTVDRRLGYGYTF. In DNA, the CDR3 is TGTGCCAGCAGCTCCACGGTGGACAGGCGCTTGGGCTATGGCTACACCTTC.